The T cell receptor beta chain under discussion was sequenced for a study of follicular helper T cells after annual influenza vaccination. The time point is: 2015-2016 season, 7 days after influenza vaccination. Community-dwelling subjects without influenza vaccination in the prior 6 months were enrolled. Comments on this clone: What it recognizes is unknown.

Findings of the study overall: Successive annual vaccinations recalled a recurrent oligoclonal ICOS+CD38+ cTfh response with influenza-specific clonotypes.

Repertoires were generated with immunoSEQ multiplex PCR, while TCRdb's copy carries only in-frame clones and drops some. The profile covers 9,500 or so clones, with around four fifths appearing a single time and over 3.5% taken by the ten largest. The clonotype comes from an adult who received the influenza vaccine. The material sequenced was CXCR5+ CD38- circulating T follicular helper cells from blood, taken 7 days after influenza vaccination. Subset noted: circulating Tfh, non-naive CD4+CXCR5+PD-1+ (ICOS+CD38+ or ICOS-CD38-).

The DNA of the CDR3 is TGTGCCAGCAGTGTCCGGGACAGGGGAGGAAACACCATATATTTT. This codes for CASSVRDRGGNTIYF. The chain uses TRBV6-1 and TRBJ1-3, with TRBD1 matching 10 bases. From germline, CDR1 is MNHNS and CDR2 SASEGT. The V and J ends lost 4 bases and 4 bases, in that order; junction bases with no gene match: 4. The CDR3 extends over 15 amino acids.